The T cell receptor (beta chain) under discussion was sequenced for a study of cytomegalovirus exposure and HLA in healthy donors. In the PCR, 60 Vbeta and 13 Jbeta primers were used. Only in-frame clones appear in the TCRdb table, and some are missing; sequencing was by immunoSEQ multiplex PCR. This table has 100,000 to 150,000 clones, around 82% appearing once. Germline V CDR1 and CDR2: SGHTA, FQGNSA. The V gene lost 0 bases and the J gene lost 1 base, with 9 bases spanning the gap. The CDR3 length is 15 residues. The chain has TRBV7-2 and TRBJ2-5; D is perhaps TRBD1 (6 bases). Material: PBMCs. The clonotype comes from a man aged 35 to 55 in good health and CMV-seronegative. The CDR3 sequence: CASSLAGHPQETQYF. The CDR3 DNA reads as TGTGCCAGCAGCTTAGCGGGACACCCCCAAGAGACCCAGTACTTC. Together with reference TRBV7-2 and TRBJ2-5, the CDR3 gives the full variable domain: GAGVSQSPSNKVTEKGKDVELRCDPISGHTALYWYRQSLGQGLEFLIYFQGNSAPDKSGLPSDRFSAERTGGSVSTLTIQRTQQEDSAVYLCASSLAGHPQETQYFGPGTRLLVL.